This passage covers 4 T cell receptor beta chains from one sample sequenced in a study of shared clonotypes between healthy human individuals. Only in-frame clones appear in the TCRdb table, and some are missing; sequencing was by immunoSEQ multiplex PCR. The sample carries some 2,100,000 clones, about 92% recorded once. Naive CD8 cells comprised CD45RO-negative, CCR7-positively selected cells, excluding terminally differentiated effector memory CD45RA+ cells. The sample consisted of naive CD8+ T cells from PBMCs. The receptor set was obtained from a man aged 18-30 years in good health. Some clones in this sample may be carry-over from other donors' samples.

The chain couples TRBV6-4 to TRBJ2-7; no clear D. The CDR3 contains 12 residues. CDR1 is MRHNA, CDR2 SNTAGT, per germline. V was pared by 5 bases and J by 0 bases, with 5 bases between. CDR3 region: CASSMTSYEQYF. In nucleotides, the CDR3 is TGTGCCAGCAGTATGACCTCCTACGAGCAGTACTTC.

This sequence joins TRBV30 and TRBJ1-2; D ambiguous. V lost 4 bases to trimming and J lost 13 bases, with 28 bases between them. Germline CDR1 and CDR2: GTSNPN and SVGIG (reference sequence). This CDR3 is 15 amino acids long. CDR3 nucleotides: TGTGCCTGGAAGACCGGCCCCCCCTGTCCCCACAACGTCACCTTC. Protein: CAWKTGPPCPHNVTF.

This CDR3 is CAWSGARGVRAFF. DNA of the CDR3: TGTGCCTGGAGTGGCGCCCGGGGGGTGAGAGCTTTCTTT. This chain joins TRBV30 and TRBJ1-1; a weak D match, TRBD1 (5 bases). V lost 1 base and J 10 bases, leaving 16 bases between the germline ends. The CDR3 contains 13 residues. Germline-derived CDR1 and CDR2 are GTSNPN and SVGIG (reference sequence).

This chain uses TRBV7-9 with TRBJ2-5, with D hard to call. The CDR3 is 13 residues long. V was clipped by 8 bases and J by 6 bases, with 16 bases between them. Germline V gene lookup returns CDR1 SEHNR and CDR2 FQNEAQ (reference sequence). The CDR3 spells CASRRVDQQTQYF. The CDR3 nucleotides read TGTGCCAGCCGTCGAGTAGATCAGCAGACCCAGTACTTC.